The 17 T cell receptor beta chains below come from one sample, sequenced in a study of T cells in Graves' hyperthyroidism and ophthalmopathy. Amplified TCR beta CDR3 regions came from RNA transcripts. The HTBI primer set drove a first-round RT-PCR of the TCR CDR3. One entry per CDR3 protein, called by TCRdb with MiXCR from the multiplex PCR reads. The table lists a few hundred thousand distinct CDR3 sequences, 18% of them singletons. The sample consisted of blood. These receptors were taken from a woman aged 50 to 60 with Graves' hyperthyroidism.

In this sample, this clonotype turned up many times. The chain carries TRBV5-1 and TRBJ2-7; 9 nucleotides agree with TRBD1. CDR1 and CDR2 from the germline V gene are SGHRS and YFSETQ. J was trimmed by 2 bases and V by 5 bases; bases with no gene match: 5. CDR3 length: 14 residues. As DNA, the CDR3 is TGCGCCAGCAGACCCGGGACAGGGCCCTACGAGCAGTACGTC. Residues: CASRPGTGPYEQYV.

This clonotype was picked up many times. J is TRBJ1-1 and V is TRBV11-2, with D tentatively TRBD1 (6 bases). Trimming left V 8 bases short and J 10 bases short, with 26 bases between. Germline assignment: CDR1 SGHAT and CDR2 FQNNGV. The CDR3 has 15 amino acids. CDR3 in amino acids: CASASTGILLPRAFF. CDR3 coding DNA: TGTGCCAGCGCGAGTACAGGGATCCTTCTCCCCCGAGCTTTCTTT.

The gene calls are TRBV25-1 and TRBJ1-4; no clear D gene. The CDR3 is made up of 15 amino acids. V lost 1 base and J 11 bases, leaving 17 bases between the germline ends. Germline CDR1 reads MGHDK; CDR2 reads SYGVNS. The DNA of the CDR3 is TGTGCCAGCAGTGAATCGACAACGGCTGGCGGGAAACTGTTTTTT. This translates into CASSESTTAGGKLFF.

This clonotype appeared a few times. The chain recombines TRBV6-1 with TRBJ1-5; TRBD1 is a possible D gene (6 bases). The CDR3 totals 15 residues. From germline, CDR1 is MNHNS and CDR2 SASEGT. Between the trimmed V and J ends, which lost 6 bases and 2 bases, there was a span of 14 bases. The CDR3 loop is CASSQTRGGNQPQHF. CDR3 DNA sequence: TGTGCCAGCAGCCAAACCAGGGGTGGCAATCAGCCCCAGCATTTT.

This chain uses TRBV2 with TRBJ1-1; TRBD1 matches at 11 bases. The CDR3 is 16 residues long. Germline V CDR1 and CDR2: SNHLY, FYNNEI. The J segment lost 0 bases and the V segment lost 6 bases, leaving 6 bases of the junction unmatched. CDR3 sequence reads: CASSSGQGALNTEAFF. In nucleotides, the CDR3 is TGTGCCAGCAGCAGCGGACAGGGGGCTTTGAACACTGAAGCTTTCTTT.

This clonotype occurred many times. The chain links TRBV2 to TRBJ1-1; D gene ambiguous. Trimming took off 3 bases at V and 4 bases at J, with 12 bases between the two ends. Germline V CDR1 and CDR2: SNHLY, FYNNEI. The CDR3 length is 14 residues. Here the CDR3 reads CASSDQGRATEAFF. In DNA form, the CDR3 reads TGTGCCAGCAGTGATCAAGGGAGGGCCACTGAAGCTTTCTTT.

This clonotype appeared a few times. This chain links TRBV12-3 or TRBV12-4 with TRBJ2-1, with unresolved D. The ends were cut back, 5 bases at V and 10 bases at J, with 15 bases in the middle. The CDR3 sequence is 13 residues long. The CDR3 here is CASSLQRETEQFF. The CDR3 bases are TGTGCCAGCAGTCTTCAAAGGGAAACCGAGCAGTTCTTC.

Concerning this clonotype: A much larger clone lies one base from this, so it may be a read error. The rearrangement links TRBV10-1 to TRBJ2-5; 8 nucleotides agree with TRBD2. V lost 3 bases and J lost 4; bases outside the gene matches: 13. The CDR3 runs to 17 residues. Germline loops: CDR1 WNHNN, CDR2 SYGVQD (reference sequence). This chain's CDR3 is CASSEGAGAGVRETQYF. In nucleotides, the CDR3 is TGCGCCAGCAGTGAAGGGGCTGGAGCGGGGGTGCGAGAGACCCAGTACTTC.

This clonotype has at least ten counts. This chain joins TRBV28 and TRBJ2-7, with D maybe TRBD1 (7 bases). The germline CDR1 and CDR2 sequences are MDHEN and SYDVKM. The CDR3 loop spans 14 amino acids. V dropped 6 bases and J dropped 3 bases, with 15 bases sitting between them. CDR3 residues: CASSPPGGIYEQYF. The CDR3 nucleotides read TGTGCCAGCAGCCCTCCAGGGGGGATCTACGAGCAGTACTTC.

This clonotype was observed many times. The rearrangement links TRBV25-1 to TRBJ2-2; 9 nucleotides line up with TRBD2. CDR3 size: 15 residues. V lost 2 bases to trimming and J lost 7 bases; unmatched junction nucleotides: 5. Germline V lookup: CDR1 MGHDK, CDR2 SYGVNS. CDR3 region: CASSEQRGVIGELFF. The CDR3, as DNA: TGTGCCAGCAGTGAACAGCGGGGGGTAATCGGGGAGCTGTTTTTT.

V gene TRBV10-3 combines with J gene TRBJ2-2; 7 nucleotides agree with TRBD1. The V and J ends lost 8 bases and 2 bases, in that order; junction bases with no gene match: 5. Germline values: CDR1 ENHRY, CDR2 SYGVKD. The CDR3 has 14 residues. The CDR3 region has the DNA TGTGCCATCGGGGGACAGACTAACACCGGGGAGCTGTTTTTT. Translation: CAIGGQTNTGELFF.

This clonotype has just a few counts. The chain has TRBV7-9 and TRBJ1-1; no clear D. The CDR3 is 14 residues long. The germline gives CDR1 SEHNR, CDR2 FQNEAQ (reference sequence). The V end lost 6 bases, the J end lost 3 bases, and 14 bases lay between the germline ends. The CDR3 sequence: CASRYLGMDTEAFF. The CDR3 bases are TGTGCCAGCAGATATTTGGGTATGGACACTGAAGCTTTCTTT.

The chain couples TRBV7-8 to TRBJ2-5, with D uncertain. From germline, CDR1 is SGHVS and CDR2 FQNEAQ. Deletions cut 5 bases from V and 2 bases from J, with 12 bases between. The CDR3 loop spans 14 amino acids. CDR3 in amino acids: CASSGRLAQETQYF. As DNA, the CDR3 is TGTGCCAGCAGCGGGCGTTTAGCTCAAGAGACCCAGTACTTC. Supplemented by reference TRBV7-8 and TRBJ2-5, the full variable domain reads GAGVSQSPRYKVAKRGQDVALRCDPISGHVSLFWYQQALGQGPEFLTYFQNEAQLDKSGLPSDRFFAERPEGSVSTLKIQRTQQEDSAVYLCASSGRLAQETQYFGPGTRLLVL.

This clonotype was counted at least ten times. V and J are TRBV5-1 and TRBJ2-5; 8 nucleotides align to TRBD2. Germline values: CDR1 SGHRS, CDR2 YFSETQ. The J segment lost 2 bases and the V segment lost 1 base, leaving 7 bases of the junction unmatched. The CDR3 has 16 amino acids. In DNA form, the CDR3 reads TGCGCCAGCAGCTTGTTGCTAGCGGGCGGGCAAGAGACCCAGTACTTC. It translates to CASSLLLAGGQETQYF.

The J gene is TRBJ2-7, the V gene TRBV2; 11 bases fit TRBD1. Germline assignment: CDR1 SNHLY and CDR2 FYNNEI. The CDR3 contains 14 residues. J lost 0 bases, V lost 7 bases, and 2 bases had no gene match. CDR3 sequence reads: CASKGQGASYEQYV. The CDR3 DNA sequence: TGTGCCAGCAAAGGACAGGGGGCCTCCTACGAGCAGTACGTC.

This clonotype appeared many times. The chain's CDR3 is CASSEMVTSGYEQYF. DNA of the CDR3: TGTGCCAGCAGTGAAATGGTCACCTCCGGCTACGAGCAGTACTTC. The V and J genes are TRBV2 and TRBJ2-7; D remains unclear. Germline V CDR1 and CDR2: SNHLY, FYNNEI. CDR3 length: 15 amino acids. V was pared by 2 bases and J by 3 bases, with 14 bases between.

The rearrangement uses TRBV5-1 and TRBJ1-1; weak D call: TRBD1 (5 bases). Germline V gene sequence: CDR1 SGHRS, CDR2 YFSETQ. V was shortened by 6 bases and J by 3 bases, with 21 bases between the two germline ends. This CDR3 contains 16 residues. Here the CDR3 DNA reads TGCGCCAGCATGCTTGATAGACAGCCTGGAGACACTGAAGCTTTCTTT. It yields the protein CASMLDRQPGDTEAFF.